These 11 T cell receptor beta chains were all obtained from the same sample, sequenced in a study of blood T cells in healthy people across ages. The authors ran a second PCR of 7 to 11 cycles using a sample-barcoded 5' primer and a J-beta primer mix. MiXCR was run by TCRdb on the 5' RACE reads, yielding one entry per CDR3 protein. The sample lists approximately 820,000 distinct CDR3 sequences; around two fifths were seen once. Input material: blood. The receptors derive from a man aged 60 to 75 in good health.

This sequence joins TRBV7-2 and TRBJ2-7, with unresolved D. V was shortened by 5 bases and J by 5 bases, with 13 bases between the two germline ends. The V gene's germline CDR1 is SGHTA and CDR2 FQGNSA. The CDR3 extends over 13 amino acids. The CDR3 region is CASSRKPGHEQYF. CDR3 nucleotide sequence: TGTGCCAGCAGCCGTAAGCCGGGCCACGAGCAGTACTTC.

V gene TRBV2 combines with J gene TRBJ2-1; TRBD1 is a possible D gene (6 bases). The CDR3 runs 15 residues. The germline gives CDR1 SNHLY, CDR2 FYNNEI. The V end lost 3 bases, the J end lost 1 base, and 10 bases lay between the germline ends. This CDR3 reads CASSDPGESYNEQFF. CDR3 nucleotides: TGTGCCAGCAGTGACCCAGGGGAGTCCTACAATGAGCAGTTCTTC.

In this sample, this clonotype turned up a few times. This chain uses TRBV6-6 with TRBJ2-1, with TRBD2 matching 14 bases. The CDR3 extends over 17 amino acids. With 6 bases clipped from V and 6 bases from J, the junction kept 10 bases outside the gene matches. The germline CDR1 and CDR2 sequences are MNHNY and SVGAGI (reference sequence). CDR3 DNA sequence: TGTGCCAGCAGCAAGACTAGCGGGGGGGCCGGCGTCAATGAGCAGTTCTTC. Translated, it gives CASSKTSGGAGVNEQFF.

This sequence joins TRBV6-1 and TRBJ2-7; tentatively, D is TRBD1 (6 bases). V gave up 5 bases and J gave up 5 bases, with 16 bases separating them. CDR3 length: 14 amino acids. Germline V gene sequence: CDR1 MNHNS, CDR2 SASEGT. The CDR3 DNA is TGTGCCAGCAGTCCAGAGACAGGAGGTCACGAGCAGTACTTC. The encoded protein is CASSPETGGHEQYF.

This chain uses TRBV6-2 or TRBV6-3 with TRBJ2-1; no definite D call. The germline gives CDR1 MNHEY, CDR2 SVGEGT. V lost 2 bases and J 6 bases, leaving 2 bases between the germline ends. CDR3 size: 11 residues. DNA for the CDR3: TGTGCCAGCAGTTACCGCAATGAGCAGTTCTTC. The encoded protein is CASSYRNEQFF.

As to this clonotype: A much more abundant neighbour one base away suggests this may be a read error. The chain employs TRBV20-1 and TRBJ2-2; the D gene is possibly TRBD1 (5 bases). The V and J ends lost 3 bases and 0 bases respectively, with 8 bases between them. Germline V CDR1 and CDR2: DFQATT, SNEGSKA (reference sequence). This CDR3 region has 14 residues. The CDR3 DNA reads TGCAGTGCTAGGGGGCACTCGAACACCGGGGAGCTGTTTTTT. Amino acid sequence: CSARGHSNTGELFF.

With regard to this clonotype: At one end the junction does not follow the germline gene, possibly because of a read error. CDR3 sequence (DNA): TGTACCAGCAGCCGTCTTTCGGCGTCCGAAGCTTTCTTT. Translation gives CTSSRLSASEAFF. This chain joins TRBV27 and TRBJ1-1; unclear D gene. Germline values: CDR1 MNHEY, CDR2 SMNVEV (reference sequence). This CDR3 has 13 residues.

A few counts support this clonotype. The V and J genes are TRBV9 and TRBJ2-2, with D perhaps matching TRBD1 (5 bases). Germline V gene lookup returns CDR1 SGDLS and CDR2 YYNGEE. The CDR3 sequence is 17 residues long. V was trimmed by 3 bases and J by 0 bases, leaving 15 bases between them. The CDR3: CASSARTKTTNTGELFF. For the CDR3, the DNA is TGTGCCAGCAGCGCGCGGACAAAGACAACGAACACCGGGGAGCTGTTTTTT. Variable domain in full (rest from reference TRBV9 and TRBJ2-2): DSGVTQTPKHLITATGQRVTLRCSPRSGDLSVYWYQQSLDQGLQFLIQYYNGEERAKGNILERFSAQQFPDLHSELNLSSLELGDSALYFCASSARTKTTNTGELFFGEGSRLTVL.

As regards this clonotype: At one end the junction does not follow the germline gene, possibly because of a read error. The V gene is TRBV7-2, the J gene TRBJ2-6; D call uncertain. The CDR3 runs 15 residues. Germline V gives CDR1 SGHTA, CDR2 FQGNSA. The CDR3 DNA follows: TGTGCCTGCAGCTTAGACGAATCTGGGGCCAACGTCCTGACTTTC. Encoded protein: CACSLDESGANVLTF.

This sequence joins TRBV5-1 and TRBJ2-5, with 7 bases that match TRBD1. Germline lookup yields CDR1 SGHRS and CDR2 YFSETQ. The CDR3 is 16 residues long. The junction had 8 bases not matched to a gene; V was cut back by 3 bases and J by 0 bases. CDR3 DNA sequence: TGCGCCAGCAGCTCTACAGGGGTAGGGTACCAAGAGACCCAGTACTTC. Its translation is CASSSTGVGYQETQYF.

This clonotype was recorded a few times. The chain is built from TRBV7-2 and TRBJ1-2; 9 nucleotides align to TRBD1. The V segment lost 5 bases and the J segment 8 bases; nucleotides outside the gene matches: 9. The CDR3 sequence is 14 residues long. Looked up from germline, CDR1 is SGHTA and CDR2 is FQGNSA. CDR3 sequence reads: CASSPRQGGQGYTF. The CDR3 nucleotides are TGTGCCAGCAGCCCCAGACAGGGGGGACAGGGCTACACCTTC.